Below, 29 T cell receptor beta chains from the same sample are listed, as sequenced in a study of CD8 T cells in Susac syndrome. A quantity of about 0.5 to 1 ug RNA underwent reverse transcription using random hexamers. Each CDR3 protein gets one entry after TCRdb re-called the immunoSEQ multiplex PCR reads with MiXCR. Counted here are approximately 180,000 distinct CDR3 sequences, approximately 94% occurring once; the ten biggest clones make up over 0.08%. Material: CD4+ T cells from PBMCs. The receptors originated from a human donor with multiple sclerosis.

This sequence joins TRBV20-1 and TRBJ1-3; 7 bases are a match to TRBD1. V lost 3 bases, J lost 4 bases, and 9 bases stayed unmatched. CDR3 length equals 15 residues. Germline V CDR1 and CDR2: DFQATT, SNEGSKA (reference sequence). This chain's CDR3 is CSASVRDRSGNTIYF. Here the CDR3 DNA reads TGCAGTGCTAGTGTCCGGGACAGATCAGGAAACACCATATATTTT.

The rearrangement links TRBV7-2 to TRBJ2-5, with 9 bases that match TRBD2. With V trimmed by 1 base and J by 4 bases, 4 bases remained unmatched. The CDR3 extends over 15 amino acids. The germline V gene encodes CDR1 SGHTA and CDR2 FQGNSA. CDR3 protein: CASSLVGSGRETQYF. The CDR3 nucleotides read TGTGCCAGCAGCTTAGTGGGTAGCGGGAGAGAGACCCAGTACTTC.

V gene TRBV28 combines with J gene TRBJ1-2; D is perhaps TRBD1 (5 bases). Per the germline V gene, CDR1 is MDHEN and CDR2 is SYDVKM. V was cut by 7 bases and J by 4 bases, with 19 bases left in between. This CDR3 region has 15 residues. The CDR3 loop is CASTLGSLGPYGYTF. The DNA of the CDR3 is TGTGCCAGCACCCTTGGGTCATTGGGGCCCTATGGCTACACCTTC.

The chain couples TRBV9 to TRBJ2-3; 8 nucleotides line up with TRBD2. Looked up from germline, CDR1 is SGDLS and CDR2 is YYNGEE. V shed 0 bases, J shed 1 base, and the junction held 7 bases outside the gene matches. This CDR3 contains 17 residues. CDR3 bases: TGTGCCAGCAGCGTAGGGGCGGGAGGAGAGGGCACAGATACGCAGTATTTT. As protein: CASSVGAGGEGTDTQYF.

This chain links TRBV20-1 with TRBJ2-5, with D unresolved. This CDR3 region has 13 residues. V lost 6 bases, J lost 1 base, and 12 bases lay in between. Germline-derived CDR1 and CDR2 are DFQATT and SNEGSKA (reference sequence). The chain's CDR3 is CSARLGFQETQYF. Here the CDR3 DNA reads TGCAGTGCCCGCTTGGGGTTCCAAGAGACCCAGTACTTC.

CDR3 coding DNA: TGTGCCAGCCAACAGGGGGCCCACGGCTACACCTTC. Its translation is CASQQGAHGYTF. V is TRBV25-1 and J is TRBJ1-2; 9 bases align to TRBD1. V lost 8 bases and J lost 8; bases outside the gene matches: 6. The CDR3 is 12 amino acids. Germline assignment: CDR1 MGHDK and CDR2 SYGVNS.

V usage is TRBV28 and J usage is TRBJ2-7, with 14 bases that match TRBD2. Germline V CDR1 and CDR2: MDHEN, SYDVKM. The CDR3 has 18 residues. The V gene end was trimmed by 6 bases and the J gene end by 2 bases; junction bases not matched to a gene: 12. The CDR3 DNA reads TGTGCCAGCAGGGTGAGGGGACTAGCGGGAGCCTGGACCTACGAGCAGTACTTC. Its translation is CASRVRGLAGAWTYEQYF.

This clonotype is a singleton in its sample. V is TRBV20-1 and J is TRBJ1-4, with D hard to call. V was shortened by 4 bases and J by 4 bases, with 19 bases between the two germline ends. The CDR3 is 16 residues long. Germline CDR1 reads DFQATT; CDR2 reads SNEGSKA (reference sequence). The CDR3 protein is CSAKVWKGMDNEKLFF. Here the CDR3 DNA reads TGCAGTGCTAAAGTATGGAAGGGAATGGATAATGAAAAACTGTTTTTT.

The DNA for the CDR3 is TGCGCCAGCAGAGGGGTTGTGAACACTGAAGCTTTCTTT. Translating it yields CASRGVVNTEAFF. This chain links TRBV5-1 with TRBJ1-1; TRBD1 might be the D (5 bases). Per the germline V gene, CDR1 is SGHRS and CDR2 is YFSETQ. The CDR3 covers 13 residues. V shed 5 bases and J shed 0 bases, with 8 bases lying between them.

The CDR3 nucleotides are TGTGCCAGCAGTTACGACAGTAACAGCTACAATGAGCAGTTCTTC. Protein product: CASSYDSNSYNEQFF. The rearrangement uses TRBV5-4 and TRBJ2-1; a possible D gene is TRBD1 (5 bases). Trimming pared 5 bases from V and 3 bases from J, leaving 15 bases between. Germline assignment: CDR1 SGHNT and CDR2 YYREEE (reference sequence). The CDR3 contains 15 residues.

As DNA, the CDR3 is TGTGCCAGCAGGGGGGACAGCCTAAATCAGCCCCAGCATTTT. As protein: CASRGDSLNQPQHF. This rearrangement joins TRBV2 to TRBJ1-5; TRBD1 agrees at 7 bases. V gave up 6 bases and J gave up 4 bases; unmatched junction bases: 6. The CDR3 is made up of 14 amino acids. Germline V gene data show CDR1 as SNHLY and CDR2 as FYNNEI.

The chain employs TRBV15 and TRBJ2-3, with D uncertain. The CDR3 consists of 15 residues. Trimming removed 3 bases at V and 3 bases at J, with 13 bases between. In germline, CDR1 is LNHNV, CDR2 YYDKDF (reference sequence). CDR3 nucleotide sequence: TGTGCCACCAGCAGTGGCGACACGTTTACAGATACGCAGTATTTT. Protein product: CATSSGDTFTDTQYF.

The chain links TRBV15 to TRBJ2-3, with 8 bases identical to TRBD1. The CDR3 has 16 amino acids. V trimming: 2 bases; J trimming: 4 bases; junction bases outside the gene matches: 8. Germline V gene lookup returns CDR1 LNHNV and CDR2 YYDKDF (reference sequence). The CDR3 DNA follows: TGTGCCACCAGCAGAAACGGACAGGGTTCGGCAGATACGCAGTATTTT. Its translation is CATSRNGQGSADTQYF.

For this clonotype: Germline and junction disagree at one end, which may indicate a read error. J is TRBJ1-6 and V is TRBV12-3 or TRBV12-4; D gene uncertain. The CDR3 consists of 12 residues. For the CDR3, the DNA is TGTGCCAGCTCGACTGTTAATTCACCCCTCCATTTT. Protein sequence: CASSTVNSPLHF.

The genes are TRBV2 and TRBJ1-5; 7 bases are shared with TRBD1. The V segment lost 5 bases and the J segment 3 bases; nucleotides outside the gene matches: 7. The CDR3 sequence is 15 residues long. CDR1 is SNHLY and CDR2 is FYNNEI in the germline V gene. The CDR3 is CASSRQGGPNQPQHF. DNA for the CDR3: TGTGCCAGCAGTCGACAGGGAGGACCCAATCAGCCCCAGCATTTT.

The rearrangement uses TRBV6-2 or TRBV6-3 and TRBJ1-1; D is undetermined. In germline, CDR1 is MNHEY, CDR2 SVGEGT. The V end lost 2 bases, the J end lost 5 bases, and 15 bases lay between the germline ends. The CDR3 length is 15 residues. This CDR3 reads CASSYGSGVGTEAFF. CDR3 nucleotide sequence: TGTGCCAGCAGTTACGGTTCCGGGGTTGGTACTGAAGCTTTCTTT.

This clonotype was seen a single time. The chain has TRBV6-2 or TRBV6-3 and TRBJ2-1; TRBD2 aligns across 9 bases. The CDR3 contains 19 residues. V shed 0 bases, J shed 3 bases, and the junction held 12 bases outside the gene matches. Germline CDR1 MNHEY, CDR2 SVGEGT. The CDR3 is CASSYSGVPLAGSYNEQFF. The CDR3 nucleotides read TGTGCCAGCAGTTACTCTGGGGTCCCTCTAGCGGGGAGCTACAATGAGCAGTTCTTC.

The chain is built from TRBV4-3 and TRBJ2-7, with D hard to call. The CDR3 loop spans 13 amino acids. Germline lookup yields CDR1 LGHNA and CDR2 YSLEER. V was clipped by 3 bases and J by 0 bases, with 6 bases between them. The CDR3 region has the DNA TGCGCCAGCAGCCACAGGTTCTCCTACGAGCAGTACTTC. It codes for CASSHRFSYEQYF.

The chain links TRBV20-1 to TRBJ1-5; 8 nucleotides agree with TRBD1. Germline V lookup: CDR1 DFQATT, CDR2 SNEGSKA (reference sequence). The CDR3 is made up of 13 amino acids. V shed 3 bases and J 6 bases; nucleotides not matched to a gene: 4. CDR3 nucleotides: TGCAGTGCTAGTGATCAGGGGGCTCAGCCCCAGCATTTT. Translating gives CSASDQGAQPQHF.

V gene TRBV11-2 combines with J gene TRBJ1-4; D is uncertain. This CDR3 has 14 residues. Trimming took off 4 bases at V and 8 bases at J, with 14 bases between the two ends. Germline lookup yields CDR1 SGHAT and CDR2 FQNNGV. CDR3 in amino acids: CASSSRWAAEKLFF. The DNA of the CDR3 is TGTGCCAGCAGCTCCAGATGGGCGGCCGAAAAACTGTTTTTT.

This chain links TRBV2 with TRBJ1-5, with D tentatively TRBD1 (6 bases). The V gene's germline CDR1 is SNHLY and CDR2 FYNNEI. Trimming stripped 4 bases from V and 2 bases from J, with 12 bases between. The CDR3 runs to 15 residues. The CDR3 coding sequence is TGTGCCAGCAGTGCGGACAGCGGGGGCAATCAGCCCCAGCATTTT. Its protein is CASSADSGGNQPQHF.

The chain couples TRBV2 to TRBJ2-1; TRBD2 agrees at 12 bases. V shed 6 bases, J shed 6 bases, and the junction held 6 bases outside the gene matches. Germline V gene data show CDR1 as SNHLY and CDR2 as FYNNEI. The CDR3 is 15 amino acids. The CDR3 loop reads CASSQTSGGPNEQFF. The CDR3 DNA sequence: TGTGCCAGCAGCCAAACTAGCGGGGGGCCCAATGAGCAGTTCTTC.

This chain links TRBV7-2 with TRBJ2-2, with 8 positions matching TRBD2. Germline V lookup: CDR1 SGHTA, CDR2 FQGNSA. J was trimmed by 6 bases and V by 0 bases; bases with no gene match: 3. This CDR3 spans 15 amino acids. CDR3 loop: CASSLAGTSPGELFF. CDR3 DNA: TGTGCCAGCAGCTTAGCCGGGACTAGTCCCGGGGAGCTGTTTTTT.

The V and J genes are TRBV20-1 and TRBJ1-2, with a possible D match to TRBD1 (6 bases). The CDR3 runs to 12 residues. Germline values: CDR1 DFQATT, CDR2 SNEGSKA (reference sequence). V lost 2 bases, J lost 8 bases, and 12 bases lay in between. CDR3 sequence: CSARTHREGYTF. The CDR3 DNA reads TGCAGTGCTAGAACTCACAGGGAGGGCTACACCTTC.

The J gene is TRBJ2-5, the V gene TRBV14, with D possibly being TRBD1 (6 bases). Deletions cut 4 bases from V and 3 bases from J, with 9 bases between. The length of the CDR3 is 13 residues. Per germline, CDR1 SGHDN and CDR2 FVKESK. This chain's CDR3 is CASSREGEETQYF. CDR3 DNA sequence: TGTGCCAGCAGCCGAGAGGGGGAAGAGACCCAGTACTTC.

The J gene is TRBJ2-2, the V gene TRBV5-1; 7 nucleotides agree with TRBD1. The germline V gene encodes CDR1 SGHRS and CDR2 YFSETQ. This CDR3 contains 17 residues. J was trimmed by 0 bases and V by 0 bases; bases with no gene match: 5. CDR3 region: CASSLAEGQSNTGELFF. Written as DNA, the CDR3 is TGCGCCAGCAGCTTGGCCGAGGGACAGTCGAACACCGGGGAGCTGTTTTTT.

The chain carries TRBV2 and TRBJ2-1; TRBD2 matches 14 bases. The CDR3 has 15 amino acids. The V segment lost 6 bases and the J segment 9 bases; nucleotides outside the gene matches: 7. The germline gives CDR1 SNHLY, CDR2 FYNNEI. The CDR3 nucleotides are TGTGCCAGCAGGCGGACTAGCGGGGGGCGTAGTGAGCAGTTCTTC. Protein: CASRRTSGGRSEQFF.

The chain joins TRBV19 to TRBJ2-1; 9 nucleotides align to TRBD1. Trimming took 3 bases from V and 1 from J; bases not matched to a gene: 4. From germline, CDR1 is LNHDA and CDR2 SQIVND (reference sequence). The CDR3 has 16 residues. This CDR3 is CASSMGQGFSYNEQFF. In nucleotides, the CDR3 is TGTGCCAGTAGTATGGGACAGGGCTTTTCCTACAATGAGCAGTTCTTC. Together with reference TRBV19 and TRBJ2-1, the CDR3 gives the full variable domain: DGGITQSPKYLFRKEGQNVTLSCEQNLNHDAMYWYRQDPGQGLRLIYYSQIVNDFQKGDIAEGYSVSREKKESFPLTVTSAQKNPTAFYLCASSMGQGFSYNEQFFGPGTRLTVL.

The genes are TRBV20-1 and TRBJ2-7, with TRBD1 identical over 11 bases. J lost 2 bases, V lost 5 bases, and 2 bases had no gene match. This CDR3 has 13 residues. Germline V gene data show CDR1 as DFQATT and CDR2 as SNEGSKA (reference sequence). CDR3 protein: CSARTGGPYEQYF. The CDR3 coding sequence is TGCAGTGCTCGGACAGGGGGCCCCTACGAGCAGTACTTC.